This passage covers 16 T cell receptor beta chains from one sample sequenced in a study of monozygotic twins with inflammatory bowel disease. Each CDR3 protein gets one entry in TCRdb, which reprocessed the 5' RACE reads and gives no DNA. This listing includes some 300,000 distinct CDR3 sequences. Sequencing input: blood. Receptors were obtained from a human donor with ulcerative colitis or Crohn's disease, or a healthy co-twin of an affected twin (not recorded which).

CDR3 sequence reads: CASSPTGVAGNEKLFF. The J gene is TRBJ1-4, the V gene TRBV27. The CDR3 has 16 residues. Germline-derived CDR1 and CDR2 are MNHEY and SMNVEV (reference sequence).

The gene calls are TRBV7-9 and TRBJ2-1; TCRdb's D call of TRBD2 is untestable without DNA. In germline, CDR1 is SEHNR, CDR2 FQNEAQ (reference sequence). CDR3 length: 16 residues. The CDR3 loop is CASTEPGTSGVGEQFF.

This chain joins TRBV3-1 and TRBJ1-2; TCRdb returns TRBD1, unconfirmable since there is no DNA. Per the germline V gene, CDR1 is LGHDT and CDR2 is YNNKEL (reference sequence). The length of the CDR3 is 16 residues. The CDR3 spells CASSQEVGQLTYGYTF.

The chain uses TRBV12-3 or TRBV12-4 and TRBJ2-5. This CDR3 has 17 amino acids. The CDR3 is CASSLIGGSRVEETQYF.

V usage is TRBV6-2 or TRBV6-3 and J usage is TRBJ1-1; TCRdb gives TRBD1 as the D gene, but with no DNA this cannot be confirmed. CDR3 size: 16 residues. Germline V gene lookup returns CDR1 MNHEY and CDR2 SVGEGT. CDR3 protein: CASTGTDYRENTEAFF.

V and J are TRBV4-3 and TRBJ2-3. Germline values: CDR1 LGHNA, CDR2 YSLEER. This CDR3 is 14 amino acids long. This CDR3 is CASSQDLGPNTQYF.

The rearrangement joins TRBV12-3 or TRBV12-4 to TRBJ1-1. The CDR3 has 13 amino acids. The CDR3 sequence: CASRGRGNTEAFF.

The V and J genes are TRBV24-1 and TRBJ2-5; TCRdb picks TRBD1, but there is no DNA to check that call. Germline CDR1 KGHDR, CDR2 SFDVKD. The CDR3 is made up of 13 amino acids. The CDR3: CATGSYRGETQYF.

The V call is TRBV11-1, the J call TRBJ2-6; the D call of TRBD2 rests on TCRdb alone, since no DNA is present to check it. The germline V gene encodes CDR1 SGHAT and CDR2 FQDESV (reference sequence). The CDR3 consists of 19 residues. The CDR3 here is CASSLNLSWRGSGANVLTF.

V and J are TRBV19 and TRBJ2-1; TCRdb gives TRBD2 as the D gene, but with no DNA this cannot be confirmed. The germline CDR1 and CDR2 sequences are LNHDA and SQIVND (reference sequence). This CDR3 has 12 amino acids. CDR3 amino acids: CASSITRNEQFF.

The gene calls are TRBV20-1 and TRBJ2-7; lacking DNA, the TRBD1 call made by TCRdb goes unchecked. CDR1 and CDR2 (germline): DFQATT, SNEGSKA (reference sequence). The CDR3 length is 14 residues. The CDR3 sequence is CSARGRGNSYEQYF.

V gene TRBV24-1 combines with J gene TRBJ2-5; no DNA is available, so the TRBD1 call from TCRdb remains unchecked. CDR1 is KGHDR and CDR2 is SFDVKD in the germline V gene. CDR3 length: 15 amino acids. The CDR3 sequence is CATSDGRTGGETQYF.

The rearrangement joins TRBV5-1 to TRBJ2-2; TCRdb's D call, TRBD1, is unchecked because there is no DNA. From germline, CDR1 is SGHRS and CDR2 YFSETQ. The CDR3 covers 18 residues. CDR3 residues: CASSATTQGARDTGELFF.

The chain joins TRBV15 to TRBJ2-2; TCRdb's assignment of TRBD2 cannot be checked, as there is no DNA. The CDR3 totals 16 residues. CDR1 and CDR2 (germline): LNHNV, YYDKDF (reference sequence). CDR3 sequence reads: CATSRDPAGYTGELFF.

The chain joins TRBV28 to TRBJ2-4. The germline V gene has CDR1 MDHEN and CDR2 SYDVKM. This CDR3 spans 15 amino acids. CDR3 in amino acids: CASSSTRWAKNIQYF.

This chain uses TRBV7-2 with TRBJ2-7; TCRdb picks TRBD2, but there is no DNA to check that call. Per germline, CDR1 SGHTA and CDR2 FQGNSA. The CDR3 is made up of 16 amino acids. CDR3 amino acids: CASSLGASRLGYEQYF. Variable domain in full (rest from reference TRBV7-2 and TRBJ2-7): GAGVSQSPSNKVTEKGKDVELRCDPISGHTALYWYRQSLGQGLEFLIYFQGNSAPDKSGLPSDRFSAERTGGSVSTLTIQRTQQEDSAVYLCASSLGASRLGYEQYFGPGTRLTVT.